The 24 T cell receptor beta chains below come from one sample, sequenced in a study of cytomegalovirus exposure and HLA in healthy donors. PCR used 60 Vbeta primers and 13 Jbeta primers. Libraries were prepared by immunoSEQ multiplex PCR; TCRdb keeps only in-frame clonotypes and omits some of them. The top ten clones hold roughly 3.1% of a sample with some 120,000 clones, about 80% of them seen once. The sample was PBMCs. Receptor source: a man younger than 45 in good health and CMV-seronegative.

The rearrangement uses TRBV5-1 and TRBJ1-4; 8 bases agree with TRBD1. The V and J ends lost 4 bases and 0 bases, in that order; junction bases with no gene match: 5. The CDR3 spans 16 residues. Germline V gene lookup returns CDR1 SGHRS and CDR2 YFSETQ. The CDR3 loop reads CASSPGQGATNEKLFF. The DNA for the CDR3 is TGCGCCAGCAGCCCCGGACAGGGCGCAACTAATGAAAAACTGTTTTTT.

The chain employs TRBV28 and TRBJ1-5; tentatively, D is TRBD1 (5 bases). CDR1 and CDR2 from the germline V gene are MDHEN and SYDVKM. V lost 4 bases to trimming and J lost 9 bases, with 16 bases between them. There are 14 residues in the CDR3. The CDR3 nucleotides are TGTGCCAGCAGTTCCACCGGGAGCGGGGGGCCCCAGCATTTT. Protein sequence: CASSSTGSGGPQHF.

CDR3 nucleotides: TGTGCCAGCAGCCTCGGACAGGGGGACCACGAGCAGTACTTC. Its protein is CASSLGQGDHEQYF. V is TRBV5-6 and J is TRBJ2-7; 10 bases align to TRBD1. This CDR3 has 14 amino acids. V was clipped by 4 bases and J by 5 bases; unmatched bases: 6. CDR1 and CDR2 from the germline V gene are SGHDT and YYEEEE.

The genes are TRBV6-1 and TRBJ2-7; 11 bases map to TRBD1. The CDR3 is 17 amino acids. Germline CDR1 reads MNHNS; CDR2 reads SASEGT. With 0 bases clipped from V and 6 bases from J, the junction kept 10 bases outside the gene matches. The CDR3 is CASSEARMGQGVVEQYF. CDR3 nucleotide sequence: TGTGCCAGCAGTGAAGCGCGGATGGGACAGGGGGTAGTCGAGCAGTACTTC.

This CDR3 reads CATSRDFRGETQYF. The CDR3 bases are TGTGCCACCAGCAGAGATTTTAGAGGGGAGACCCAGTACTTC. The gene calls are TRBV15 and TRBJ2-5; tentatively, D is TRBD2 (5 bases). The CDR3 covers 14 residues. Trimming cost V 0 bases and J 5 bases, with 10 bases left between them. Germline loops: CDR1 LNHNV, CDR2 YYDKDF (reference sequence). Full variable domain (missing parts from reference TRBV15 and TRBJ2-5): DAMVIQNPRYQVTQFGKPVTLSCSQTLNHNVMYWYQQKSSQAPKLLFHYYDKDFNNEADTPDNFQSRRPNTSFCFLDIRSPGLGDTAMYLCATSRDFRGETQYFGPGTRLLVL.

The genes are TRBV28 and TRBJ2-6; 10 bases line up with TRBD1. Germline loops: CDR1 MDHEN, CDR2 SYDVKM. The CDR3 is 17 residues long. The J segment lost 0 bases and the V segment lost 7 bases, leaving 6 bases of the junction unmatched. CDR3 residues: CASTRTGGDSGANVLTF. The CDR3 DNA is TGTGCCAGCACCCGGACAGGGGGTGACTCTGGGGCCAACGTCCTGACTTTC.

The rearrangement joins TRBV5-6 to TRBJ1-2; perhaps TRBD1 as D (5 bases). Germline V gene sequence: CDR1 SGHDT, CDR2 YYEEEE. This CDR3 region has 13 residues. V lost 4 bases to trimming and J lost 4 bases, with 11 bases between them. The CDR3 sequence: CASSPEGAYGYTF. CDR3 sequence (DNA): TGTGCCAGCAGCCCTGAAGGGGCCTATGGCTACACCTTC.

CDR3 in DNA: TGCGCCAGCAGCTCCGGGACAGGGGGCAGAGTGTCAGATACGCAGTATTTT. It encodes CASSSGTGGRVSDTQYF. The chain employs TRBV5-1 and TRBJ2-3, with TRBD1 matching 12 bases. Germline V lookup: CDR1 SGHRS, CDR2 YFSETQ. Trimming at V came to 3 bases and at J to 4 bases, leaving 9 bases not matched to a gene. The CDR3 contains 17 residues.

The gene calls are TRBV7-2 and TRBJ1-2; D ambiguous. Deletions cut 6 bases from V and 2 bases from J, with 10 bases between. The germline gives CDR1 SGHTA, CDR2 FQGNSA. This CDR3 is built from 13 residues. The CDR3 loop reads CASSSRGNYGYTF. The CDR3 DNA sequence: TGTGCCAGCAGTTCACGGGGAAACTATGGCTACACCTTC.

The chain uses TRBV7-2 and TRBJ1-5; no firm D call. The germline gives CDR1 SGHTA, CDR2 FQGNSA. V was trimmed by 4 bases and J by 5 bases, leaving 6 bases between them. The CDR3 totals 12 residues. The CDR3: CASSSRYQPQHF. The CDR3 DNA is TGTGCCAGCAGCTCCAGATATCAGCCCCAGCATTTT.

This sequence joins TRBV9 and TRBJ2-4; 8 bases are a match to TRBD1. J lost 6 bases, V lost 4 bases, and 6 bases had no gene match. Germline assignment: CDR1 SGDLS and CDR2 YYNGEE. The CDR3 contains 14 residues. The CDR3 loop reads CASSPQGALNIQYF. In DNA form, the CDR3 reads TGTGCCAGCAGCCCTCAGGGGGCCTTAAACATTCAGTACTTC.

The V gene is TRBV11-3, the J gene TRBJ2-7; TRBD2 agrees at 12 bases. The J segment lost 2 bases and the V segment lost 7 bases, leaving 6 bases of the junction unmatched. Per the germline V gene, CDR1 is SGHNT and CDR2 is YENEEA. CDR3 size: 15 residues. CDR3 in DNA: TGTGCCAGCATCCTACTAGCGGGGGGAACCTACGAGCAGTACTTC. Translated, it gives CASILLAGGTYEQYF.

In DNA form, the CDR3 reads TGTGCCAGCAGCCCGAGGGGGTCGGACATGAATGAGCAGTTCTTC. Amino acid sequence: CASSPRGSDMNEQFF. The chain links TRBV7-8 to TRBJ2-1; possibly TRBD1 for D (6 bases). The CDR3 covers 15 residues. Trimming cost V 5 bases and J 7 bases, with 18 bases left between them. The germline gives CDR1 SGHVS, CDR2 FQNEAQ.

This clone appeared a few times. The chain carries TRBV10-1 and TRBJ2-1; TRBD2 agrees at 9 bases. The CDR3 has 14 amino acids. Per the germline V gene, CDR1 is WNHNN and CDR2 is SYGVQD (reference sequence). With V trimmed by 4 bases and J by 5 bases, 3 bases remained unmatched. CDR3 in DNA: TGCGCCAGCAGTGGGACTAGCGCTAACAATGAGCAGTTCTTC. Translation gives CASSGTSANNEQFF.

This clone was seen more than once but under ten times. Here the CDR3 reads CASSPGQGDEKLFF. CDR3 DNA: TGTGCCAGCAGCCCGGGACAGGGTGATGAAAAACTGTTTTTT. The J gene is TRBJ1-4, the V gene TRBV5-4; 9 nucleotides agree with TRBD1. The V segment lost 4 bases and the J segment 6 bases; nucleotides outside the gene matches: 4. This CDR3 region has 14 residues. The germline CDR1 and CDR2 sequences are SGHNT and YYREEE (reference sequence).

This chain joins TRBV5-1 and TRBJ1-5; no reliable D call. V was shortened by 0 bases and J by 2 bases, with 9 bases between the two germline ends. The CDR3 extends over 15 amino acids. Germline V lookup: CDR1 SGHRS, CDR2 YFSETQ. CDR3 in amino acids: CASSLDPAGNQPQHF. DNA for the CDR3: TGCGCCAGCAGCTTGGACCCGGCGGGCAATCAGCCCCAGCATTTT.

Concerning this clone: An end of the junction differs from the germline gene, which may be a read error. The J gene is TRBJ2-7, the V gene TRBV7-9; perhaps TRBD1 as D (5 bases). This CDR3 is built from 12 residues. The germline V gene encodes CDR1 SEHNR and CDR2 FQNEAQ (reference sequence). The CDR3 DNA is TGTTCCAGCAGCCCGACAGAATACGAGCAGTACTTC. Protein product: CSSSPTEYEQYF. Filled out from reference TRBV7-9 and TRBJ2-7, the complete variable domain reads DTGVSQNPRHKITKRGQNVTFRCDPISEHNRLYWYRQTLGQGPEFLTYFQNEAQLEKSRLLSDRFSAERPKGSFSTLEIQRTEQGDSAMYLCSSSPTEYEQYFGPGTRLTVT.

This chain joins TRBV19 and TRBJ1-4, with 12 bases lining up with TRBD1. Germline loops: CDR1 LNHDA, CDR2 SQIVND (reference sequence). J lost 8 bases, V lost 10 bases, and 5 bases had no gene match. The CDR3 loop spans 13 amino acids. The CDR3 bases are TGTGCCACCCGGGACAGGGGGCGGGAAAAACTGTTTTTT. As protein: CATRDRGREKLFF.

This clone turned up a few times. This chain joins TRBV20-1 and TRBJ2-5, with a possible D match to TRBD2 (6 bases). Per the germline V gene, CDR1 is DFQATT and CDR2 is SNEGSKA (reference sequence). The V end lost 8 bases, the J end lost 6 bases, and 13 bases lay between the germline ends. This CDR3 contains 11 residues. The CDR3 protein is CSYPGGKTQYF. DNA for the CDR3: TGCAGTTACCCAGGCGGGAAGACCCAGTACTTC.

The count of this clone is one. V and J are TRBV4-2 and TRBJ2-7; 9 nucleotides line up with TRBD2. The CDR3 contains 16 residues. V trimming: 3 bases; J trimming: 4 bases; junction bases outside the gene matches: 10. Germline CDR1 is LGHNA and CDR2 is YNFKEQ. The CDR3 here is CASSHNPGLAGYEQYF. The CDR3 nucleotides read TGTGCCAGCAGCCATAACCCGGGACTAGCCGGGTACGAGCAGTACTTC.

This clone has more than one count but fewer than ten. The chain is built from TRBV19 and TRBJ2-7; 8 bases line up with TRBD2. The trim removed 5 bases at V and 3 bases at J, leaving 12 bases unmatched. CDR1 LNHDA and CDR2 SQIVND come from the germline V gene (reference sequence). The CDR3 is 16 residues long. The CDR3 DNA sequence: TGTGCCAGTAGTTTTTCTAGCGGGCCTAGTTACTACGAGCAGTACTTC. Translating it yields CASSFSSGPSYYEQYF.

The chain uses TRBV18 and TRBJ2-5, with D possibly TRBD1 on 5 matching bases. The germline gives CDR1 KGHSH, CDR2 LQKENI. There are 14 residues in the CDR3. Trimming took off 0 bases at V and 5 bases at J, with 10 bases between the two ends. The CDR3 DNA reads TGTGCCAGCTCACCACCGTCGTCAGGGGAGACCCAGTACTTC. As protein: CASSPPSSGETQYF.

The chain couples TRBV5-1 to TRBJ2-7; no clear D gene. The CDR3 contains 15 residues. CDR1 is SGHRS and CDR2 is YFSETQ in the germline V gene. Trimming shortened V by 4 bases and J by 1 base, and 15 bases separated the two germline ends. The CDR3 sequence is CASSRPEGRSYEQYF. In nucleotides, the CDR3 is TGCGCCAGCAGCCGGCCAGAAGGCAGGTCCTACGAGCAGTACTTC.

The rearrangement joins TRBV7-9 to TRBJ1-1; D ambiguous. This CDR3 region has 14 residues. Trimming shortened V by 3 bases and J by 3 bases, and 11 bases separated the two germline ends. The germline V gene has CDR1 SEHNR and CDR2 FQNEAQ (reference sequence). The CDR3 is CASSFTGEDTEAFF. CDR3 DNA sequence: TGTGCCAGCAGCTTTACGGGTGAGGACACTGAAGCTTTCTTT. The full variable domain, rest sourced from reference TRBV7-9 and TRBJ1-1, is DTGVSQNPRHKITKRGQNVTFRCDPISEHNRLYWYRQTLGQGPEFLTYFQNEAQLEKSRLLSDRFSAERPKGSFSTLEIQRTEQGDSAMYLCASSFTGEDTEAFFGQGTRLTVV.